This record covers a single T cell receptor (beta chain). The CDR3 sequence is 15 residues long. Trimming removed 5 bases from V and 0 bases from J, with 13 bases in between. The V gene's germline CDR1 is MNHEY and CDR2 SMNVEV (reference sequence). The record originates from a study of blood T cell repertoires in COVID-19. Study background: From T cells, B-cell-depleted T cells, or PBMCs came the material, which was cDNA or gDNA.

Repertoires were generated with immunoSEQ multiplex PCR, while TCRdb's copy carries only in-frame clones and drops some. The sample contains roughly 300,000 clones, over 80% of which appear only once. The TCR comes from a woman between 40 and 55 years old who had recovered from COVID-19. The sequencing input was peripheral blood. The chain uses TRBV27 and TRBJ1-2; perhaps TRBD1 as D (5 bases). The CDR3 loop is CASSPWGSTNYGYTF. DNA of the CDR3: TGTGCCAGCAGTCCCTGGGGCAGCACTAACTATGGCTACACCTTC.